One and the same sample provided the 15 T cell receptor beta chains below, sequenced in a study of shared clonotypes between healthy human individuals (dated by TCRdb to the early 2020s). The library was made by the immunoSEQ multiplex PCR assay. TCRdb re-hosts the immuneACCESS table, in-frame sequences only. Its copies lack some clones; in the studies checked, an unresolved V gene accounts for under half of them, and the cause for the rest is not known. In all, the sample holds roughly 2 million clones, and around 95% of those were seen once. The top ten clones comprise 0.13% of the sample. The sample was naive CD4+ T cells sorted from blood. The sample's cell subset or site label, decoded: CD45RA+ positively selected. Source of these receptors: a man aged 18 to 29 in good health.

The chain recombines TRBV9 with TRBJ2-3; TRBD2 matches 10 bases. There are 17 residues in the CDR3. Losses at the gene ends were 3 bases for V and 4 bases for J; bases not matched to a gene: 11. Germline V gene lookup returns CDR1 SGDLS and CDR2 YYNGEE. The CDR3 nucleotides read TGTGCCAGCAGCGCCCCTGGGACTAGCGAGAGATCAGATACGCAGTATTTT. This encodes CASSAPGTSERSDTQYF.

The chain's CDR3 is CASSPYQGGAEQYF. CDR3 DNA: TGTGCCAGCAGCCCCTACCAGGGCGGGGCCGAGCAGTACTTC. The chain carries TRBV2 and TRBJ2-7; the D gene is possibly TRBD2 (6 bases). CDR3 size: 14 residues. Germline CDR1 and CDR2: SNHLY and FYNNEI. V was trimmed by 6 bases and J by 6 bases, leaving 18 bases between them.

As for this clone: Other DNA sequences in this specimen translate into the identical CDR3. This chain's CDR3 is CASSLVATNEKLFF. The CDR3 DNA follows: TGCGCCAGCAGCTTAGTTGCAACTAATGAAAAACTGTTTTTT. The J gene is TRBJ1-4, the V gene TRBV5-1; no clear D. Germline-derived CDR1 and CDR2 are SGHRS and YFSETQ. The CDR3 is 14 residues long. The ends were cut back, 2 bases at V and 0 bases at J, with 5 bases in the middle.

The CDR3 here is CASSSIIPDTQYF. In DNA, the CDR3 is TGTGCCAGCAGCTCCATAATCCCAGATACGCAGTATTTT. The gene calls are TRBV11-2 and TRBJ2-3; D is undetermined. Germline lookup yields CDR1 SGHAT and CDR2 FQNNGV. The V gene lost 4 bases and the J gene lost 4 bases, with 9 bases spanning the gap. The CDR3 runs 13 residues.

The chain employs TRBV4-3 and TRBJ2-7; 7 bases map to TRBD2. CDR3 length: 15 residues. Germline V CDR1 and CDR2: LGHNA, YSLEER. V trimming: 0 bases; J trimming: 3 bases; junction bases outside the gene matches: 5. CDR3 loop: CASSQDPSGGYEQYF. As DNA, the CDR3 is TGCGCCAGCAGCCAAGACCCTAGCGGCGGCTACGAGCAGTACTTC.

The chain carries TRBV5-1 and TRBJ1-5; D gene ambiguous. Trimming left V 6 bases short and J 15 bases short, with 19 bases between. This CDR3 is 12 amino acids long. From germline, CDR1 is SGHRS and CDR2 YFSETQ. The CDR3 loop reads CASTLVFEDRHF. The CDR3 nucleotides are TGCGCCAGCACGCTTGTGTTTGAGGACCGGCATTTT.

V and J are TRBV5-1 and TRBJ2-2; 7 bases line up with TRBD1. Germline CDR1 reads SGHRS; CDR2 reads YFSETQ. Trimming cost V 4 bases and J 4 bases; bases outside gene matches: 10. CDR3 length: 16 residues. The CDR3 sequence is CASSPRQGTGTGELFF. Written as DNA, the CDR3 is TGCGCCAGCAGCCCCCGACAGGGAACGGGCACCGGGGAGCTGTTTTTT.

V usage is TRBV2 and J usage is TRBJ2-7, with D perhaps TRBD2 (5 bases). Trimming removed 4 bases at V and 6 bases at J, with 13 bases between. Germline lookup yields CDR1 SNHLY and CDR2 FYNNEI. The CDR3 contains 13 residues. CDR3 residues: CASSVEGIGEQYF. The CDR3 DNA reads TGTGCCAGCAGTGTAGAGGGTATCGGCGAGCAGTACTTC.

This rearrangement joins TRBV5-1 to TRBJ2-7; 10 nucleotides agree with TRBD2. After removal of 4 bases from V and 5 bases from J, the junction contained 18 bases not matched to a gene. This CDR3 region has 18 residues. In germline, CDR1 is SGHRS, CDR2 YFSETQ. The CDR3 region is CASSARIILAGQKDEQYF. In nucleotides, the CDR3 is TGCGCCAGCAGCGCGAGGATCATACTAGCGGGACAGAAGGACGAGCAGTACTTC.

The chain couples TRBV5-6 to TRBJ1-5, with unresolved D. Germline V gene lookup returns CDR1 SGHDT and CDR2 YYEEEE. Deletions cut 4 bases from V and 1 base from J, with 12 bases between. This CDR3 contains 15 residues. CDR3 sequence: CASSARSTSNQPQHF. CDR3 bases: TGTGCCAGCAGCGCCCGGTCGACCAGCAATCAGCCCCAGCATTTT.

The CDR3 coding sequence is TGTGCCAGCAGCAACCAAAATCCGACAGGCCTTAACTATGGCTACACCTTC. Protein: CASSNQNPTGLNYGYTF. V and J are TRBV28 and TRBJ1-2; possible D gene TRBD1, 6 bases. Germline CDR1 MDHEN, CDR2 SYDVKM. Trimming cost V 6 bases and J 1 base, with 21 bases left between them. The CDR3 runs to 17 residues.

The genes are TRBV5-1 and TRBJ1-1; unclear D gene. V shed 7 bases and J shed 5 bases, with 12 bases lying between them. Germline assignment: CDR1 SGHRS and CDR2 YFSETQ. This CDR3 comprises 12 residues. The CDR3 bases are TGCGCCAGCGATAGGAAAGGAACTGAAGCTTTCTTT. This sequence encodes CASDRKGTEAFF.

This clone was observed a single time. The chain recombines TRBV6-6 with TRBJ2-7; D is uncertain. Germline V gene sequence: CDR1 MNHNY, CDR2 SVGAGI (reference sequence). This CDR3 region has 14 residues. Trimming removed 0 bases at V and 9 bases at J, with 15 bases between. The CDR3 spells CASSYSSERPRQYF. In DNA form, the CDR3 reads TGTGCCAGCAGTTACTCGAGCGAACGGCCCCGGCAGTACTTC.

This chain uses TRBV28 with TRBJ1-2, with TRBD1 matching 10 bases. V trimming: 5 bases; J trimming: 7 bases; junction bases outside the gene matches: 7. This CDR3 comprises 14 residues. Germline V gene sequence: CDR1 MDHEN, CDR2 SYDVKM. The CDR3 bases are TGTGCCAGCAGTCGCCGGGACAGGGGATTTGGCTACACCTTC. The encoded protein is CASSRRDRGFGYTF.

The V call is TRBV6-5, the J call TRBJ1-5; no clear D gene. Per the germline V gene, CDR1 is MNHEY and CDR2 is SVGAGI. The V and J ends lost 5 bases and 3 bases respectively, with 8 bases between them. The CDR3 extends over 13 amino acids. The CDR3 region is CASSTGNNQPQHF. CDR3 coding DNA: TGTGCCAGCAGTACCGGGAACAATCAGCCCCAGCATTTT.